This T cell receptor (beta chain) stems from a study of CD8+ T cells in alopecia areata. The length of the CDR3 is 15 residues. Germline trimming cut 3 bases from V and 2 bases from J; bases unmatched to any gene: 7. Germline V gene data show CDR1 as GTSNPN and CDR2 as SVGIG (reference sequence). Sequencing relied on a cDNA template that was reverse transcribed from extracted RNA. Sequenced by immunoSEQ multiplex PCR; TCRdb stores in-frame clones only, minus some. The sample contains hundreds of thousands of clones, about three fifths of which appear only once. Noted treatment: oral pan-JAK inhibitor, 5-10 mg twice daily. Alopecia areata patients provided lesional scalp punch biopsies and peripheral blood.

This rearrangement joins TRBV30 to TRBJ1-2; 9 bases map to TRBD1. The receptor was derived from a human donor with alopecia areata. The sample in question was CD4+ T cells sorted from blood, obtained around week 54, from a patient treated with tofacitinib. The CDR3 spells CAWRGYDRGNYGYTF. CDR3 sequence (DNA): TGTGCCTGGAGGGGATACGACAGGGGGAACTATGGCTACACCTTC. Based on the CDR3 plus reference TRBV30 and TRBJ1-2, the full variable domain is SQTIHQWPATLVQPVGSPLSLECTVEGTSNPNLYWYRQAAGRGLQLLFYSVGIGQISSEVPQNLSASRPQDRQFILSSKKLLLSDSGFYLCAWRGYDRGNYGYTFGSGTRLTVV.